A selection of T cell receptor beta chains follows, all from one sample in a study of T cell changes during pregnancy in multiple sclerosis. The assay was immunoSEQ multiplex PCR, and TCRdb's table has in-frame clones only and misses some. The table includes more than 20,000 clones, about 82% detected once. Here the sequenced sample was CD8+ T cells from peripheral blood mononuclear cells, taken in the first trimester of pregnancy. The receptor set was obtained from a female donor in good health, enrolled as a control in a pregnancy study. CDR3s include the opening cysteine and the closing phenylalanine or tryptophan. D genes are given only for firm matches. Where a row states a size, it is once, few, many or the class of an expanded clone; other rows omit it.

j_call,clone_size,d_call,v_call,cdr3_aa,cdr3_nt
TRBJ2-2,NA,TRBD1,TRBV6-1,CASSPGQAISGELFF,TGTGCCAGCAGTCCGGGACAGGCTATATCCGGGGAGCTGTTTTTT
TRBJ2-7,medium-sized,NA,TRBV4-2,CASSQERGDPSYEQYF,TGTGCCAGCAGCCAAGAACGCGGGGACCCCTCCTACGAGCAGTACTTC
TRBJ2-6,NA,NA,TRBV15,CATSRETGHGANVLTF,TGTGCCACCAGCAGGGAAACAGGGCACGGGGCCAACGTCCTGACTTTC
TRBJ2-7,NA,TRBD2,TRBV28,CASTLAVLSYEQYF,TGTGCCAGCACTCTAGCGGTTCTTTCCTACGAGCAGTACTTC
TRBJ2-7,once,TRBD1,TRBV15,CATSPPRDSSYEQYF,TGTGCCACCAGCCCACCTCGGGACAGCTCCTACGAGCAGTACTTC
TRBJ2-2,NA,NA,TRBV9,CASSAVHTGELFF,TGTGCCAGCAGCGCCGTCCACACCGGGGAGCTGTTTTTT
TRBJ1-1,NA,NA,TRBV6-1,CASSAGETEAFF,TGTGCCAGCAGCGCGGGGGAGACTGAAGCTTTCTTT
TRBJ2-1,NA,TRBD2,TRBV9,CASSPTSGTGNEQFF,TGTGCCAGCAGCCCGACTAGCGGGACGGGTAATGAGCAGTTCTTC
TRBJ1-1,NA,TRBD1,TRBV13,CASSLEAAGTGKGVNTEAFF,TGTGCCAGCAGCTTAGAAGCCGCCGGGACAGGGAAAGGGGTGAACACTGAAGCTTTCTTT
TRBJ1-2,once,NA,TRBV9,CASSVGGGDYGYTF,TGTGCCAGCAGCGTGGGGGGAGGGGACTATGGCTACACCTTC
TRBJ2-3,NA,TRBD1,TRBV6-4,CASSERQGEGDTQYF,TGTGCCAGCAGTGAGAGGCAGGGGGAAGGGGATACGCAGTATTTT
TRBJ1-1,NA,NA,TRBV2,CASRGPEAFF,TGTGCCAGTAGGGGTCCTGAAGCTTTCTTT
TRBJ1-5,NA,TRBD1,TRBV27,CASSPIRTGASNQPQHF,TGTGCCAGCAGTCCCATACGGACAGGGGCGAGCAATCAGCCCCAGCATTTT
TRBJ2-2,NA,NA,TRBV6-4,CASSELSAGGELFF,TGTGCCAGCAGTGAATTGTCGGCGGGCGGGGAGCTGTTTTTT
TRBJ2-4,NA,NA,TRBV13,CASSPRGGGNIQYF,TGTGCCAGCAGCCCGCGGGGTGGGGGAAACATTCAGTACTTC
TRBJ2-1,NA,TRBD1,TRBV5-5,CASSLAGTGGNEQFF,TGTGCCAGCAGCTTGGCCGGGACAGGGGGCAATGAGCAGTTCTTC
TRBJ2-7,NA,NA,TRBV29-1,CSALGRDTVYEQYF,TGCAGCGCCCTAGGCCGGGACACAGTCTACGAGCAGTACTTC
TRBJ2-5,NA,TRBD2,TRBV5-6,CASSLASGYQETQYF,TGTGCCAGCAGCTTGGCTAGCGGTTACCAAGAGACCCAGTACTTC
TRBJ1-3,NA,NA,TRBV9,CASSGGGSSGNTIYF,TGTGCCAGCAGCGGGGGCGGATCCTCTGGAAACACCATATATTTT
TRBJ2-2,NA,TRBD2,TRBV10-2,CASSDGTSVLNTGELFF,TGCGCCAGCAGTGATGGGACTAGCGTATTGAACACCGGGGAGCTGTTTTTT
TRBJ2-7,NA,TRBD2,TRBV7-6,CASSLGGTSGTEQYF,TGTGCCAGCAGCTTAGGGGGGACTAGCGGGACCGAGCAGTACTTC
TRBJ2-1,few,NA,TRBV9,CASSVAEASYNEQFF,TGTGCCAGCAGCGTAGCGGAGGCCTCCTACAATGAGCAGTTCTTC
TRBJ1-2,NA,TRBD1,TRBV7-9,CASSSGQVAGYTF,TGTGCCAGCAGCTCGGGACAGGTAGCTGGCTACACCTTC
TRBJ2-3,NA,TRBD2,TRBV6-4,CASSDSGTSGADTQYF,TGTGCCAGCAGTGACTCGGGGACTAGCGGGGCGGATACGCAGTATTTT
TRBJ1-1,few,NA,TRBV30,CAWRSMNTEAFF,TGTGCCTGGAGAAGCATGAACACTGAAGCTTTCTTT
TRBJ2-7,NA,TRBD1,TRBV7-9,CASLQGTGYYEQYF,TGTGCCAGCTTACAGGGGACAGGGTACTACGAGCAGTACTTC
TRBJ1-3,few,NA,TRBV9,CASSVEQVSGNTIYF,TGTGCCAGCAGCGTAGAACAGGTCTCTGGAAACACCATATATTTT
TRBJ2-2,NA,TRBD1,TRBV7-9,CASSSPDRGPRELFF,TGTGCCAGCAGCTCACCCGACAGGGGTCCCAGGGAGCTGTTTTTT
TRBJ2-1,NA,TRBD1,TRBV7-6,CASSLVPGQGAVEQFF,TGTGCCAGCAGCCTCGTCCCGGGACAGGGGGCGGTTGAGCAGTTCTTC
TRBJ1-1,NA,NA,TRBV5-1,CASTEGTEAFF,TGCGCCAGCACGGAGGGCACTGAAGCTTTCTTT
TRBJ1-2,NA,TRBD1,TRBV27,CASSLSRTGGSLAYGYTF,TGTGCCAGCAGTTTATCGAGGACAGGGGGATCTCTAGCCTATGGCTACACCTTC
TRBJ1-4,few,NA,TRBV5-6,CASSLAGGPRGLFF,TGTGCCAGCAGCTTGGCAGGAGGGCCAAGAGGACTGTTTTTT
TRBJ2-7,once,TRBD2,TRBV27,CASSLSRTSVYEQYF,TGTGCCAGCAGTTTATCCCGGACTAGCGTATACGAGCAGTACTTC
TRBJ1-3,few,TRBD1,TRBV28,CASSSGTGSGNTIYF,TGTGCCAGCAGCTCCGGGACAGGCTCTGGAAACACCATATATTTT
TRBJ2-1,NA,NA,TRBV9,CASSPRGPADGQFF,TGTGCCAGCAGCCCCAGGGGACCCGCGGACGGGCAGTTCTTC
TRBJ2-3,NA,NA,TRBV6-4,CASREGGGRPDTQYF,TGTGCCAGCAGAGAAGGAGGGGGCAGGCCAGATACGCAGTATTTT
TRBJ2-7,once,NA,TRBV10-2,CATTGGGRNEQYF,TGCGCCACCACAGGGGGAGGGAGAAACGAGCAGTACTTC
TRBJ1-4,NA,NA,TRBV7-8,CASSLDFKMGPTNEKLFF,TGTGCCAGCAGCCTGGACTTCAAAATGGGTCCAACTAATGAAAAACTGTTTTTT
TRBJ2-7,NA,NA,TRBV6-1,CASSESPGSGSYEQYF,TGTGCCAGCAGTGAATCCCCAGGTTCGGGGTCCTACGAGCAGTACTTC
TRBJ2-4,NA,TRBD2,TRBV13,CASSLVGGGNIQYF,TGTGCCAGCAGCTTAGTGGGGGGGGGAAACATTCAGTACTTC
TRBJ2-2,NA,TRBD2,TRBV4-2,CASSQVGRGLAGLPGELFF,TGTGCCAGCAGCCAAGTTGGGAGGGGACTAGCGGGCCTACCAGGGGAGCTGTTTTTT
TRBJ2-7,NA,TRBD2,TRBV9,CASSVEPSGGGSYEQYF,TGTGCCAGCAGCGTAGAACCCAGCGGGGGGGGATCCTACGAGCAGTACTTC
TRBJ1-4,NA,NA,TRBV28,CASSRSREWNEKLFF,TGTGCCAGCAGTCGCTCCAGGGAATGGAATGAAAAACTGTTTTTT
TRBJ2-3,NA,NA,TRBV25-1,CASSESGTQYF,TGTGCCAGCAGTGAATCGGGTACGCAGTATTTT
TRBJ2-5,NA,TRBD2,TRBV27,CASRALAGGIQETQYF,TGTGCCAGCAGAGCTTTAGCGGGAGGGATCCAAGAGACCCAGTACTTC
TRBJ2-2,many,NA,TRBV6-4,CASSDSSPGHDNTGELFF,TGTGCCAGCAGTGACTCGTCACCGGGTCACGATAACACCGGGGAGCTGTTTTTT
TRBJ2-1,NA,TRBD1,TRBV7-2,CASSTRGGPNEQFF,TGTGCCAGCAGCACCCGAGGGGGCCCCAATGAGCAGTTCTTC
TRBJ1-6,once,NA,TRBV6-7,CASSAGGGSPLHF,TGTGCCAGCAGTGCCGGCGGGGGGTCACCCCTCCACTTT
TRBJ1-1,few,NA,TRBV6-4,CASSEQGNTEAFF,TGTGCCAGCAGTGAACAGGGGAACACTGAAGCTTTCTTT
TRBJ2-7,NA,TRBD2,TRBV27,CASSRGMGPSGESSYEQYF,TGTGCCAGCAGCCGTGGGATGGGCCCTAGCGGGGAGAGCTCCTACGAGCAGTACTTC
TRBJ2-7,NA,NA,TRBV18,CASSPGPYSYEQYF,TGTGCCAGCTCACCGGGGCCTTACTCCTACGAGCAGTACTTC
TRBJ2-3,NA,TRBD1,TRBV6-1,CASSEGTGEADTQYF,TGTGCCAGCAGTGAAGGGACAGGGGAGGCAGATACGCAGTATTTT
TRBJ2-3,NA,NA,TRBV6-4,CASSESSGTDTQYF,TGTGCCAGCAGTGAGAGTAGCGGCACAGATACGCAGTATTTT
TRBJ1-1,NA,TRBD1,TRBV6-6,CAGGTGTEAFF,TGTGCCGGGGGGACAGGAACTGAAGCTTTCTTT
TRBJ1-1,NA,NA,TRBV6-1,CASSEIGGAREAFF,TGTGCCAGCAGTGAAATTGGGGGGGCGCGTGAAGCTTTCTTT
TRBJ1-2,NA,NA,TRBV4-1,CASSQDLFGGGNGYTF,TGCGCCAGCAGCCAAGATTTGTTCGGGGGGGGAAATGGCTACACCTTC
TRBJ1-1,NA,NA,TRBV28,CASSSPRGSTEAFF,TGTGCCAGCAGTTCGCCTAGGGGGTCCACTGAAGCTTTCTTT
TRBJ2-3,NA,NA,TRBV19,CASRPGTSTDTQYF,TGTGCCAGTAGGCCCGGGACTTCCACAGATACGCAGTATTTT
TRBJ1-3,NA,TRBD1,TRBV9,CASSAGGSRANTIYF,TGTGCCAGCAGCGCAGGGGGGTCGAGAGCGAACACCATATATTTT
TRBJ1-2,NA,NA,TRBV20-1,CSAGPRQTF,TGCAGTGCTGGCCCGCGGCAAACCTTC